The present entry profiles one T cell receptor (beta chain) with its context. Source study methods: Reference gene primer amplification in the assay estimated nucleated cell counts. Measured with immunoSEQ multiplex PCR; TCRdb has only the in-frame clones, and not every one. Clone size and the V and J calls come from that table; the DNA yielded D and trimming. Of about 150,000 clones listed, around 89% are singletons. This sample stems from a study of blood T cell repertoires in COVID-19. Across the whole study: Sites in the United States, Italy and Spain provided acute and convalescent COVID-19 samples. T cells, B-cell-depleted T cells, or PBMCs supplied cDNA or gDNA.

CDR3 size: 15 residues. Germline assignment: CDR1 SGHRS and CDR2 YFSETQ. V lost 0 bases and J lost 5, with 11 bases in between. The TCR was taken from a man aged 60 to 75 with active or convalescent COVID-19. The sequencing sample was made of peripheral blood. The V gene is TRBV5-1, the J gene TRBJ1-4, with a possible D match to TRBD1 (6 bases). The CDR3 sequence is CASSLDQGPNEKLFF. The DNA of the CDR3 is TGCGCCAGCAGCTTGGACCAGGGGCCAAATGAAAAACTGTTTTTT.